Listed below are T cell receptor beta chains from one sample, sequenced in a study of patients and donors after allogeneic stem cell transplantation. TCRdb re-called the RT-PCR reads through MiXCR, storing one row per CDR3 protein. This table has hundreds of thousands of distinct CDR3 sequences, 16% appearing once. Sample: blood, either unsorted or a sorted T cell fraction (not recorded which). The receptor source for this set is a human donor who was either an allogeneic HSCT recipient or a stem cell or donor lymphocyte infusion donor (not recorded which). It is not recorded whose cells these are; they may come from a transplant donor. Each CDR3 is given with its conserved first and last residue. Each record gives: V gene, CDR3 protein.

TRBV6-1,CASSEVPGPDTQYF
TRBV20-1,CSAKRAAGGTTGELFF
TRBV7-9,CASSLTGNQAQHF
TRBV12-3/TRBV12-4,CASSHTGELFF
TRBV29-1,CSVVIHGEGYTF
TRBV20-1,CSAKGTGSQEQYF
TRBV7-2,CASSLGLADTDTQYF
TRBV6-5,CASSYDGRTDTQYF
TRBV12-3/TRBV12-4,CASRSGSASGNTIYF
TRBV3-1,CASAGTGGRETQYF
TRBV5-1,CASRQGRYNEQFF
TRBV18,CASSPLQDYNEQFF
TRBV12-3/TRBV12-4,CASSLKGDYYEQYF
TRBV5-1,CASSSGAYYGYTF
TRBV5-1,CASSPRDPSGANVLTF
TRBV12-3/TRBV12-4,CASSPLLAGFYGGNEQFF
TRBV6-5,CASSYRGLEQFF
TRBV19,CASSMHSLGKNIQYF
TRBV6-1,CASSPQTSGVTDTQYF
TRBV7-2,CASSPRLGRNEQFF
TRBV29-1,CSARGSGANTGELFF
TRBV7-2,CASSSNTYRAGGELFF
TRBV7-2,CASSLEVGRYNEQFF
TRBV12-3/TRBV12-4,CASRPGTGGADGYTF
TRBV11-2,CASSFSGSTGDEQFF
TRBV10-3,CAISGIVRTESPYNEQFF
TRBV7-3,CASSSSDFTDTQYF
TRBV11-2,CASSFRLAGVETQYF
TRBV6-6,CASNRHPNNEQFF
TRBV6-2/TRBV6-3,CASSYAGLSYEQYF
TRBV7-3,CASSPFGTSHEQYF
TRBV9,CASSSTERAGGPNQQYF
TRBV10-3,CATKTSGNTGELFF
TRBV6-5,CASSYSRMIAGISEFF
TRBV24-1,CATSDPQGRGNIQYF
TRBV12-3/TRBV12-4,CASSSGTGSLMGGYTF
TRBV25-1,CASSETGRNTEAFF
TRBV29-1,CSFRTANYGYTF
TRBV4-1,CASSQSGSSGGYEQYF